The rows below give T cell receptor beta chains drawn from one sample of a study of CD4 and CD8 cells across lung adenocarcinoma regions. TCRdb reprocessed the PCR reads via MiXCR and lists one record per CDR3 protein. The sample lists about 4,000 distinct CDR3 sequences, approximately 50% occurring once. The sample consisted of CD4+ T cells from the margin of a lung tumor. These receptors were collected from a female donor with lung adenocarcinoma. The CD4 and CD8 labels of this study may be unreliable. Each CDR3 is given with its conserved first and last residue. The D gene is left open where the match is weak. Not every row has a clone size; where given, it reads once, few, many or a size class.

TRBJ2-1	TRBV6-1	TRBD1	few	TGTGCCAGCAGGGAGAGACAGGGTGTTACCTCTGATGGGTACGAGCAGTTCTTC	CASRERQGVTSDGYEQFF
TRBJ1-2	TRBV12-3/TRBV12-4	NA	once	TGTGCCAGCAGTTTATCCTCCGGTGGCTACACCTTC	CASSLSSGGYTF
TRBJ2-7	TRBV6-1	NA	few	TGTGCCAGCATTGGAGGGCGGTACTCCTACGAGCAGTACTTC	CASIGGRYSYEQYF
TRBJ2-1	TRBV6-5	TRBD1	large	TGTGCCAGCAGTTCGGGGACAGGGATTGCCGGAGGGGATGAGCAGTTCTTC	CASSSGTGIAGGDEQFF
TRBJ2-5	TRBV12-5	TRBD1	NA	TGTGCTAGTGGTCAACAGGGGAAGACCCAGTACTTC	CASGQQGKTQYF
TRBJ2-5	TRBV27	TRBD2	NA	TGTGCCAGCAAAAGTAGCGGGAGGGGAGAGACCCAGTACTTC	CASKSSGRGETQYF
TRBJ2-6	TRBV6-2/TRBV6-3	NA	NA	TGTGCCAGCAGAGGTAATGGGGCCAACGTCCTGACTTTC	CASRGNGANVLTF
TRBJ2-3	TRBV10-3	TRBD2	NA	TGTGCCACCCAGCGGGGCCAAATGGCCACAGATACGCAGTATTTT	CATQRGQMATDTQYF
TRBJ2-3	TRBV6-1	TRBD2	medium-sized	TGTGCCAGCAGGGCTAGCGGGAGCCGCACAGATACGCAGTATTTT	CASRASGSRTDTQYF
TRBJ1-5	TRBV7-2	NA	medium-sized	TGTGCCAGCAGCTTACTTAGCAATCAGCCCCAGCATTTT	CASSLLSNQPQHF
TRBJ2-3	TRBV7-2	TRBD2	large	TGTGCCAGCAGCCCCCGGGTAGCGGGGAACACAGATACGCAGTATTTT	CASSPRVAGNTDTQYF
TRBJ2-7	TRBV28	NA	NA	TGTGCCAGCAGCATGATGTTCTACGAGCAGTACTTC	CASSMMFYEQYF
TRBJ2-4	TRBV27	NA	once	TGTTTGTATAGGGGTGAGGGGGAACGTGCCAAAAACACCCAGTACTTC	CLYRGEGERAKNTQYF
TRBJ2-1	TRBV6-1	TRBD2	few	TGTGCCAGCAGCGCGGGACTAGCGGGGCGGGATGAGCAGTTCTTC	CASSAGLAGRDEQFF
TRBJ2-1	TRBV6-1	NA	NA	TGTGCCAGCAGACCCGGGACTGGTGAGCAGTTCTTC	CASRPGTGEQFF
TRBJ2-7	TRBV7-2	NA	NA	TGTGCCAGCAGCCTAGGCACACCCGTCTCCTACGAGCAGTACTTC	CASSLGTPVSYEQYF
TRBJ2-2	TRBV12-3/TRBV12-4	NA	NA	TGTGCCAGCAGCCTCACGTGGCGGCTCACCGGGGAGCTGTTTTTT	CASSLTWRLTGELFF
TRBJ1-4	TRBV27	TRBD1	few	TGTGCCAGCACCCGGACAGGGTCGGAAAAACTGTTTTTT	CASTRTGSEKLFF
TRBJ1-2	TRBV27	NA	NA	TGTGCCAGCAGTTCCCTAGGGAACTATGGCTACACCTTC	CASSSLGNYGYTF
TRBJ2-2	TRBV6-7	TRBD2	NA	TGTGCCAGCGGGAAGCGGGAGAAGGCAGAGGAGCTGTTTTTT	CASGKREKAEELFF
TRBJ1-2	TRBV28	TRBD1	few	TGTGCCAGCAGACAGGGGGCGCAGGGCTACACCTTC	CASRQGAQGYTF
TRBJ2-1	TRBV6-5	TRBD1	NA	TGTGCCAGCAGTTACCACAGGGGGAGTTCAAAGGGGAATTACAATGAGCAGTTCTTC	CASSYHRGSSKGNYNEQFF
TRBJ2-5	TRBV7-2	NA	NA	TGTGCCAGCAGCTTGTCAGGGTCCGGGGAGACCCAGTACTTC	CASSLSGSGETQYF
TRBJ2-1	TRBV12-3/TRBV12-4	TRBD1	NA	TGTGCCAGCAGTAGGGGGACAGGGGGCTCGGGTGAGCAGTTTTTC	CASSRGTGGSGEQFF
TRBJ2-7	TRBV6-1	TRBD2	NA	TGTGCCAGCAACTTCGAGCTAGCGGTATCCAATGAGCAGTACTTC	CASNFELAVSNEQYF
TRBJ2-1	TRBV11-3	NA	NA	TGTGCCAGCAGCTTAGATCTGGCGGGATGCTACAATGAGCAGTTCTTC	CASSLDLAGCYNEQFF